These 18 T cell receptor beta chains originate from one sample sequenced in a study of T-cell reconstitution after alpha-beta-depleted transplantation in children. It was with unique molecular identifiers that the TCRbeta library was prepared. One entry per CDR3 protein results from TCRdb running MiXCR on the PCR reads. The sample yields hundreds of thousands of distinct CDR3 sequences, approximately 10% seen once. Sequenced here: PBMCs from the stem cell graft donor, sampled from the stem cell graft. The receptors were gathered from a human donor who donated a stem cell graft to a child with acute myeloid leukemia.

This chain joins TRBV5-1 and TRBJ2-1; TRBD2 agrees at 8 bases. The V gene's germline CDR1 is SGHRS and CDR2 YFSETQ. V shed 1 base, J shed 4 bases, and the junction held 7 bases outside the gene matches. The CDR3 length is 16 residues. The CDR3 nucleotides read TGCGCCAGCAGCTTGCCCCGACTAGCGATGTACAATGAGCAGTTCTTC. This sequence encodes CASSLPRLAMYNEQFF.

This clonotype was seen repeatedly, ten times or more. The CDR3 region is CASSRDRIINEQFF. CDR3 in DNA: TGTGCCAGCAGCCGGGACAGGATAATCAATGAGCAGTTCTTC. The chain employs TRBV7-2 and TRBJ2-1; 8 bases fit TRBD1. The V gene end was trimmed by 5 bases and the J gene end by 6 bases; junction bases not matched to a gene: 6. CDR1 and CDR2 from the germline V gene are SGHTA and FQGNSA. The CDR3 is 14 amino acids.

The rearrangement joins TRBV12-3 or TRBV12-4 to TRBJ2-5; TRBD2 agrees at 8 bases. The CDR3 has 15 residues. V was clipped by 3 bases and J by 5 bases; unmatched bases: 8. The CDR3 region has the DNA TGTGCCAGCAGTTTCCGAGCGGGAGAGGGGGAGACCCAGTACTTC. Translated, it gives CASSFRAGEGETQYF.

This clonotype turned up a few times. The chain employs TRBV15 and TRBJ1-1, with a possible D match to TRBD1 (6 bases). The CDR3 sequence is 14 residues long. CDR1 and CDR2 from the germline V gene are LNHNV and YYDKDF (reference sequence). Trimming took 3 bases from V and 5 from J, leaving 13 bases between them. CDR3 residues: CATSSTRGQTEAFF. The CDR3, as DNA: TGTGCCACCAGCAGTACCCGGGGGCAAACTGAAGCTTTCTTT.

This clonotype showed up many times. The CDR3 loop is CAITTPGQGVNQYF. The CDR3 DNA sequence: TGTGCCATCACCACGCCGGGACAGGGAGTTAATCAGTACTTC. The chain couples TRBV10-3 to TRBJ2-7; TRBD1 matches at 9 bases. CDR1 is ENHRY, CDR2 SYGVKD, per germline. Trimming took 7 bases from V and 10 from J; bases not matched to a gene: 14. The CDR3 extends over 14 amino acids.

This clonotype turned up a few times. This chain joins TRBV11-1 and TRBJ2-5; tentatively, D is TRBD1 or TRBD2 (5 bases each). This CDR3 has 22 residues. The germline V gene has CDR1 SGHAT and CDR2 FQDESV (reference sequence). Trimming cost V 0 bases and J 2 bases, with 31 bases left between them. This CDR3 is CASSLAMGVHFSAGAMQETQYF. For the CDR3, the DNA is TGTGCCAGCAGCTTAGCGATGGGGGTTCACTTCTCGGCCGGCGCTATGCAAGAGACCCAGTACTTC.

Ten or more counts support this clonotype. The V and J genes are TRBV7-9 and TRBJ2-1, with D maybe TRBD1 (7 bases). The CDR3 runs to 16 residues. The V gene's germline CDR1 is SEHNR and CDR2 FQNEAQ (reference sequence). The V end lost 5 bases, the J end lost 6 bases, and 20 bases lay between the germline ends. In DNA, the CDR3 is TGTGCCAGCAGCCCACCGACGGGCAGGGGGGCCAATGAGCAGTTCTTC. This translates into CASSPPTGRGANEQFF.

The chain has TRBV5-1 and TRBJ2-7, with D maybe TRBD1 (6 bases). Germline-derived CDR1 and CDR2 are SGHRS and YFSETQ. This CDR3 has 14 amino acids. Deletions cut 3 bases from V and 3 bases from J, with 13 bases between. The CDR3 coding sequence is TGCGCCAGCAGCTCGTTACCAGGGGACTACGAGCAGTACTTC. As protein: CASSSLPGDYEQYF.

This clonotype appeared many times. The genes are TRBV29-1 and TRBJ2-7, with TRBD1 as a possible D gene (6 bases). Germline CDR1 is SQVTM and CDR2 is ANQGSEA. The CDR3 sequence is 13 residues long. The ends were cut back, 4 bases at V and 4 bases at J, with 14 bases in the middle. The CDR3 reads CSVAPGAGYEQYF. The DNA of the CDR3 is TGCAGCGTTGCTCCAGGGGCTGGGTACGAGCAGTACTTC.

This clonotype was counted at least ten times. The V call is TRBV21-1, the J call TRBJ2-2. TRBV21-1 is a known pseudogene. The CDR3 consists of 17 residues. As DNA, the CDR3 is TGTGCCAGCAGCAAAATAAACGGTAGCGGGAACACCGGGGAGCTGTTTTTT. It encodes CASSKINGSGNTGELFF.

This clonotype has a count of ten or more. V is TRBV2 and J is TRBJ1-1, with D unresolved. The germline gives CDR1 SNHLY, CDR2 FYNNEI. This CDR3 region has 15 residues. V shed 3 bases and J shed 0 bases, with 11 bases lying between them. CDR3 loop: CASSEVRTLNTEAFF. The CDR3 DNA follows: TGTGCCAGCAGTGAGGTCAGAACTTTGAACACTGAAGCTTTCTTT.

This clonotype has at least ten counts. The gene calls are TRBV10-3 and TRBJ2-1; 11 bases fit TRBD2. CDR3 length: 15 residues. The germline V gene has CDR1 ENHRY and CDR2 SYGVKD. The junction had 11 bases not matched to a gene; V was cut back by 6 bases and J by 10 bases. CDR3 sequence (DNA): TGTGCCATCAGCTTACTGACTAGCGGGACAAAGGAGCAGTTCTTC. Translating gives CAISLLTSGTKEQFF.

This chain uses TRBV5-1 with TRBJ1-1; D may be TRBD1 (5 bases). The V gene lost 5 bases and the J gene lost 5 bases, with 16 bases spanning the gap. Per the germline V gene, CDR1 is SGHRS and CDR2 is YFSETQ. The CDR3 spans 14 residues. CDR3 DNA: TGCGCCAGCAGTTACGGAGGGGAGGCGACTGAAGCTTTCTTT. Translation gives CASSYGGEATEAFF.

This clonotype turned up a few times. The rearrangement links TRBV7-3 to TRBJ2-3; D gene unclear. V lost 6 bases and J 2 bases, leaving 12 bases between the germline ends. Germline V gene sequence: CDR1 SGHTA, CDR2 FQGTGA. CDR3 length: 14 amino acids. In DNA, the CDR3 is TGTGCCAGCAGATCCATGGATGTCACAGATACGCAGTATTTT. Residues: CASRSMDVTDTQYF.

Only a few counts were recorded for this clonotype. The chain carries TRBV20-1 and TRBJ2-3; D is unresolved. This CDR3 is 12 amino acids long. The germline V gene encodes CDR1 DFQATT and CDR2 SNEGSKA (reference sequence). The V end was cut by 6 bases, the J end by 4 bases, with 11 bases between. CDR3 nucleotide sequence: TGCAGTGCCCTTGAAAAGGCAGATACGCAGTATTTT. Residues: CSALEKADTQYF.

The chain recombines TRBV7-9 with TRBJ2-2, with D unresolved. V was pared by 5 bases and J by 9 bases, with 16 bases between. The CDR3 extends over 14 amino acids. CDR1 is SEHNR and CDR2 is FQNEAQ in the germline V gene (reference sequence). The CDR3 DNA follows: TGTGCCAGCAGCCCCGCGCTCCTTCTCAGGGAGCTGTTTTTT. Translating gives CASSPALLLRELFF.

This clonotype was detected a few times. The chain combines TRBV27 with TRBJ2-1; 9 positions match TRBD1. Per the germline V gene, CDR1 is MNHEY and CDR2 is SMNVEV (reference sequence). CDR3 length: 15 residues. The junction had 8 bases not matched to a gene; V was cut back by 6 bases and J by 5 bases. The CDR3 DNA follows: TGTGCCAGCAGCCCCTGGACAGGGGTCAACAATGAGCAGTTCTTC. Translating gives CASSPWTGVNNEQFF.

The chain recombines TRBV12-3 or TRBV12-4 with TRBJ1-1, with D tentatively TRBD1 (5 bases). V gave up 2 bases and J gave up 4 bases, with 14 bases separating them. CDR3 length: 15 residues. The CDR3 region has the DNA TGTGCCAGCAGTTTATCGTTCCGGGGGGTCACTGAAGCTTTCTTT. Its protein is CASSLSFRGVTEAFF.